Included here is one T cell receptor beta chain sequence, with context. Antigen unknown. The sample comes from a study of T cell responses to AZD1222 COVID-19 vaccine. General observations from the study: Reportedly, nearly half the spike-specific TCRs target unmutated variant regions. Just 6 or 7 people given AZD1222 tested seropositive at baseline. A mostly white British donor set with more females was recruited, and clonal diversity was possibly underestimated. The span of vaccine-associated CD4 TCRs extended across spike, with dominance at 160-218 and 743-854.

The V end lost 0 bases, the J end lost 7 bases, and 9 bases lay between the germline ends. Germline CDR1 and CDR2: SGDLS and YYNGEE. There are 13 residues in the CDR3. The repertoire was sequenced with immunoSEQ multiplex PCR; TCRdb's copy has only in-frame clones and lacks some. The profile covers over 140,000 clones, with 80% to 95% appearing a single time and 3.6% taken by the ten largest. The chain recombines TRBV9 with TRBJ2-3; unclear D gene. The sample was peripheral blood, taken 28 days after the second AZD1222 dose. The source is an adult who received the AZD1222 COVID-19 vaccine. The CDR3 sequence: CASSVEDVNTQYF. The CDR3 nucleotides read TGTGCCAGCAGCGTAGAGGACGTAAATACGCAGTATTTT.